This T cell receptor beta chain was recovered during a study of Ad26.COV2.S vaccination and SARS-CoV-2 variants. Study information: Sample donor was a member of the COV1001 Ad26.COV2.S trial arm. Ad26.COV2.S, an intramuscular injection, was given once or twice 56 days apart. Study observations and caveats: Breadth, reportedly substantial, characterized the spike-specific CD8+ and CD4+ T cell responses after vaccination.

Sample treatment: 15 to 20 received Ad26.COV2.S at low or high dose, single or two shots; a few received placebo; per-sample allocation not given. It was on day 63 after the first vaccine or placebo injection that samples were taken. Expression of Wuhan-strain SARS-CoV-2 spike came from the Ad26 vector that formed the vaccine. In regard to this clone: Its specificity is unknown.

TCRdb's copy holds only in-frame clones and misses some; the assay was immunoSEQ multiplex PCR. The data hold a few hundred thousand clones, with approximately 90% observed a single time. The sequence derives from a person between 18 and 59 years old who received the Ad26.COV2.S COVID-19 vaccine or a placebo. Sample: peripheral blood, taken in a trial of Ad26.COV2.S vaccine versus placebo.

CDR3 nucleotide sequence: TGTGCCAGCAGTCCCCGACTAGCTGTCGGGTCCGAGCAGTACTTC. Translated, it gives CASSPRLAVGSEQYF. The chain links TRBV6-5 to TRBJ2-7, with TRBD2 matching over 7 bases. After removal of 5 bases from V and 6 bases from J, the junction contained 13 bases not matched to a gene. The V gene's germline CDR1 is MNHEY and CDR2 SVGAGI. The CDR3 spans 15 residues.